The TCR beta chain described here comes from a study of blood T cell repertoires in COVID-19. Background on the study: PBMCs, B-cell-depleted T cells, or T cells provided the cDNA or gDNA that made up the material.

Per germline, CDR1 SGHTA and CDR2 FQGNSA. Trimming stripped 1 base from V and 1 base from J, with 14 bases between. The CDR3 consists of 17 residues. Under the authors' procedure: Researchers report that nucleated cell counts were estimated from reference gene primer amplification. Libraries were prepared by immunoSEQ multiplex PCR; TCRdb keeps only in-frame clonotypes and omits some of them. The V and J calls and clone size are taken from that table; D and trimming were inferred from the DNA. The sample contains around 310,000 clones, approximately 89% of which appear only once. Residents of 24 US areas, aged about 18 to 100 years, made up the participants. Clinical histories supplied by participants themselves formed the basis of cohort assignment.

Sequencing was carried out using PBMCs or T cells enriched from blood (not recorded which). The chain carries TRBV7-2 and TRBJ2-4; TRBD1 might be the D (5 bases). The sequence was collected from a woman aged 40 to 55 who had recovered from COVID-19. The CDR3 nucleotides read TGTGCCAGCAGCTTAGGACCAGAAGGGGTGGCCAAAAACATTCAGTACTTC. Protein product: CASSLGPEGVAKNIQYF.